This is a list of T cell receptor beta chains from one sample in a study of cytomegalovirus exposure and HLA in healthy donors. Clones were sequenced by immunoSEQ multiplex PCR, and TCRdb holds only the in-frame ones, with some missing. Recorded for this sample: around 65,000 clones. Sequenced input: PBMCs. The receptors originated from a man under 40 in good health and CMV-seropositive. CDR3s include the opening cysteine and the closing phenylalanine or tryptophan. D genes are given only for firm matches.

TRBV6-5	TRBJ2-3	NA	TGTGCCAGCAGTTACTATAGACAGCCTAGCACAGATACGCAGTATTTT	CASSYYRQPSTDTQYF
TRBV9	TRBJ1-1	NA	TGTGCCAGCAGCGAGGGGGGGGGCACTGAAGATTTCTTT	CASSEGGGTEDFF
TRBV5-1	TRBJ2-1	TRBD1	TGCGCCAGCAGCCCCGGGACAGGGGGCTGGGATGAGCAGTTCTTC	CASSPGTGGWDEQFF
TRBV30	TRBJ2-3	TRBD2	TGTGCCTGGGGGCTAGCGGGGGGAGGTGATACGCAGTATTTT	CAWGLAGGGDTQYF
TRBV30	TRBJ2-3	TRBD1	TGTGCCTGGAGTGTAACGGCAGGGGGCCCGGATACGCAGTATTTT	CAWSVTAGGPDTQYF
TRBV19	TRBJ2-7	TRBD1	TGTGCCAGTAGTCTTGAGGGGGCCGAGCAGTACTTC	CASSLEGAEQYF
TRBV11-3	TRBJ1-1	NA	TGTGCCAGCAGCTCATTCACAGGTAGCACTGAAGCTTTCTTT	CASSSFTGSTEAFF
TRBV5-1	TRBJ1-1	TRBD1	TGCGCCAGCAGCCCAGGACAGGGGGGAGGTGAAGCTTTCTTT	CASSPGQGGGEAFF
TRBV4-1	TRBJ2-7	TRBD2	TGCGCCAGCAGCCACCCTCAAAGCGGGAGTTTCAACGAGCAGTACTTC	CASSHPQSGSFNEQYF
TRBV6-5	TRBJ2-5	TRBD1	TGTGCCAGCAGTTACGGAGGGGACAGGGTGAAGCAGTACTTC	CASSYGGDRVKQYF